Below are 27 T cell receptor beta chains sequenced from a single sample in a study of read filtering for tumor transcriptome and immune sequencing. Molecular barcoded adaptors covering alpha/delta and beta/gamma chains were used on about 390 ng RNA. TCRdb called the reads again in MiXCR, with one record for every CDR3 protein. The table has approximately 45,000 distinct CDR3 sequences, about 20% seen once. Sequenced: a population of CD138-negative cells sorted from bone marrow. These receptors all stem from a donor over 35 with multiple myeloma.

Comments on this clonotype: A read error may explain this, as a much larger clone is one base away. The chain's CDR3 is CASSLSGAHEQFF. The CDR3 DNA sequence: TGTGCCAGCTCACTTTCCGGGGCGCATGAGCAGTTCTTC. The chain joins TRBV18 to TRBJ2-1; D may be TRBD1 or TRBD2 (5 bases each). Germline V gives CDR1 KGHSH, CDR2 LQKENI. The CDR3 runs 13 residues. The V end was cut by 4 bases, the J end by 8 bases, with 12 bases between.

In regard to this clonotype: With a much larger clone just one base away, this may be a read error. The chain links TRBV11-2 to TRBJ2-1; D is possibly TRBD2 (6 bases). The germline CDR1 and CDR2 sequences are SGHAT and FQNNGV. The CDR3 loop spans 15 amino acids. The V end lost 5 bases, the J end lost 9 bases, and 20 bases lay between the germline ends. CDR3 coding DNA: TGTGCCAGCAGCCCGATAGGTGCGGGGATGAGTGAGCAGTTCTTC. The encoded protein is CASSPIGAGMSEQFF. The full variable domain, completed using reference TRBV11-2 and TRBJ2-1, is EAGVAQSPRYKIIEKRQSVAFWCNPISGHATLYWYQQILGQGPKLLIQFQNNGVVDDSQLPKDRFSAERLKGVDSTLKIQPAKLEDSAVYLCASSPIGAGMSEQFFGPGTRLTVL.

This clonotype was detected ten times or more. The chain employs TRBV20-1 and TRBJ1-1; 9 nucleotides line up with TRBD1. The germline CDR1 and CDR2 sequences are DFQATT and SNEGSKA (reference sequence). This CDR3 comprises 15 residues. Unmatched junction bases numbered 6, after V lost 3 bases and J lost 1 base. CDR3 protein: CSASPGQGTNTEAFF. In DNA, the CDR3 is TGCAGTGCTAGTCCGGGACAGGGAACGAACACTGAAGCTTTCTTT.

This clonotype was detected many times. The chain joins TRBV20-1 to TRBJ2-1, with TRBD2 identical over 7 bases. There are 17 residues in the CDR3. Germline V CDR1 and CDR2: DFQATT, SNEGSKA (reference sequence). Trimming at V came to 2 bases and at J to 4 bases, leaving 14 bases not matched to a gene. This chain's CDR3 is CSARPPTGEGAYNEQFF. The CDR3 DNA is TGCAGTGCTAGACCTCCCACGGGGGAGGGTGCGTACAATGAGCAGTTCTTC.

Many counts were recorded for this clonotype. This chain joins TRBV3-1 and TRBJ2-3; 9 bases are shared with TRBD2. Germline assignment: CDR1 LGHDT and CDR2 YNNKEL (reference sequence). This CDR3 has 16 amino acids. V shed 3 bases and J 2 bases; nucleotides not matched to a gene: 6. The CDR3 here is CASSHIAGAVTDTQYF. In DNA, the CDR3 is TGTGCCAGCAGCCACATAGCGGGAGCGGTCACAGATACGCAGTATTTT.

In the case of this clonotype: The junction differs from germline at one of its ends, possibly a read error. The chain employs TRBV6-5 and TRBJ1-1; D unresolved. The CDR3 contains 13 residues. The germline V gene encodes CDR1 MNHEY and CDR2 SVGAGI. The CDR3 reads CASSTTEATKAFF. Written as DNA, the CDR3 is TGTGCCAGCAGTACTACAGAGGCCACTAAAGCTTTCTTT.

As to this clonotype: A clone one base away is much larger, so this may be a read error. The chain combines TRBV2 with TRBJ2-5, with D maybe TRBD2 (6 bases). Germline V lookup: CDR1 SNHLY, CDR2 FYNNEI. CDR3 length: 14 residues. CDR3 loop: CASSLLGGQESQYF. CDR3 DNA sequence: TGTGCCAGCAGCCTACTCGGAGGGCAAGAGTCCCAGTACTTC.

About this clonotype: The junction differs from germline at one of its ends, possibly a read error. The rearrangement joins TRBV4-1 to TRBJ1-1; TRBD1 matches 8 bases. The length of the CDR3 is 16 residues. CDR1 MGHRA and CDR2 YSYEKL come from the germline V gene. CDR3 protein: CASCQYQGAKGLEAFF. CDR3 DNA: TGCGCCAGCTGCCAGTACCAGGGGGCAAAAGGGCTTGAAGCTTTCTTT.

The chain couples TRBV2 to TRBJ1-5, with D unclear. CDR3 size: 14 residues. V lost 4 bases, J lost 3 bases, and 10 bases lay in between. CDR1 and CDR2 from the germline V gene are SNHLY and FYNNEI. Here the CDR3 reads CASSVRNLNQPQHF. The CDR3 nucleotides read TGTGCCAGCAGTGTCAGAAATCTCAATCAGCCCCAGCATTTT.

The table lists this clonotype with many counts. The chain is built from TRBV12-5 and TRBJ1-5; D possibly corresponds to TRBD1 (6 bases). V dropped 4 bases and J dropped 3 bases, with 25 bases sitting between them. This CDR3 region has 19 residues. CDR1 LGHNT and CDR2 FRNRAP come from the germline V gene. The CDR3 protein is CASGWVRVETGHFNQPQHF. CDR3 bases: TGTGCTAGTGGTTGGGTTCGAGTGGAGACAGGTCATTTCAATCAGCCCCAGCATTTT.

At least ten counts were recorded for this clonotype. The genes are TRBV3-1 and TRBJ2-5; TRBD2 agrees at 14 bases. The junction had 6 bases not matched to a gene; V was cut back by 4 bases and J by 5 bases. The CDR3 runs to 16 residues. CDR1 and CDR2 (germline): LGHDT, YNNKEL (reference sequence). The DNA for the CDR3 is TGTGCCAGCAGCCTTCGACTAGCGGGAGGGAGGGAGACCCAGTACTTC. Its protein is CASSLRLAGGRETQYF.

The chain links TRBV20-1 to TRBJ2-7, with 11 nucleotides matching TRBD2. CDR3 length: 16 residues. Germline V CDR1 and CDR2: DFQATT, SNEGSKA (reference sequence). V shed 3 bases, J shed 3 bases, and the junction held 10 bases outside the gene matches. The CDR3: CSASPETSGSGYEQYF. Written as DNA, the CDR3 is TGCAGTGCTAGCCCCGAAACTAGCGGGAGTGGCTACGAGCAGTACTTC.

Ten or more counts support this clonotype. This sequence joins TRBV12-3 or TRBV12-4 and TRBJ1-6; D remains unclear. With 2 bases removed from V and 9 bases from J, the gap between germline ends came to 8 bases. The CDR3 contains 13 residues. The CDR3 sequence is CASSLLSGSPLHF. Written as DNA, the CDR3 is TGTGCCAGCAGTTTATTGAGTGGTTCACCCCTCCACTTT.

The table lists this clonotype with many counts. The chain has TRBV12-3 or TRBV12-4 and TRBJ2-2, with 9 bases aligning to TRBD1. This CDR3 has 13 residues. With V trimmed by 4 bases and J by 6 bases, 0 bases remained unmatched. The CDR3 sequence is CASSWTGAGELFF. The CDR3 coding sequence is TGTGCCAGCAGTTGGACAGGGGCCGGGGAGCTGTTTTTT.

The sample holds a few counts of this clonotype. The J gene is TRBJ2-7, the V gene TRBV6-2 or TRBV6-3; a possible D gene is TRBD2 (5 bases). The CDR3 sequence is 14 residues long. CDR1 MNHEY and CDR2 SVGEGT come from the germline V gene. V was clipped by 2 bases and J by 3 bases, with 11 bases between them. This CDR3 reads CASSYRDGGYEQYF. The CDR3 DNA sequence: TGTGCCAGCAGTTACAGAGACGGAGGCTACGAGCAGTACTTC.

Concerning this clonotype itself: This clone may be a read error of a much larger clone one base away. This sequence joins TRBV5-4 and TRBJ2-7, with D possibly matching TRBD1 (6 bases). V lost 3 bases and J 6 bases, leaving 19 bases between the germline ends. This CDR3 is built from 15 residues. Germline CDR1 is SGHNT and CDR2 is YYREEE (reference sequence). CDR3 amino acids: CASSSGQPSGIEQYF. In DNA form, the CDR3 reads TGTGCCAGCAGCTCAGGACAGCCCTCGGGGATCGAGCAGTACTTC.

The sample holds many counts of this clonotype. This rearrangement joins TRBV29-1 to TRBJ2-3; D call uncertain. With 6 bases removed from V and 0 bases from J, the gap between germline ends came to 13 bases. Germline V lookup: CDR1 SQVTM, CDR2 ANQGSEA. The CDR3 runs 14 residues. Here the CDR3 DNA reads TGCAGCGTAGACCTAGGGCCGAGCACAGATACGCAGTATTTT. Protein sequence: CSVDLGPSTDTQYF.

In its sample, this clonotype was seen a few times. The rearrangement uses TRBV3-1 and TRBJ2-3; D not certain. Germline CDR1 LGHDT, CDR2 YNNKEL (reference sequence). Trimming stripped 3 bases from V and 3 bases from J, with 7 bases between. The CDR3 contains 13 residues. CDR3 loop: CASSQVETDTQYF. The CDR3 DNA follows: TGTGCCAGCAGCCAGGTAGAGACAGATACGCAGTATTTT.

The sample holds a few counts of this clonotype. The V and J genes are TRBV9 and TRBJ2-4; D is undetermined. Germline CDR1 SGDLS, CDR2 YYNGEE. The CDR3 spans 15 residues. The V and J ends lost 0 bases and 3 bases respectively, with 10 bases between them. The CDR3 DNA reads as TGTGCCAGCAGCGTAGGACAATTAGACAAAAACATTCAGTACTTC. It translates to CASSVGQLDKNIQYF.

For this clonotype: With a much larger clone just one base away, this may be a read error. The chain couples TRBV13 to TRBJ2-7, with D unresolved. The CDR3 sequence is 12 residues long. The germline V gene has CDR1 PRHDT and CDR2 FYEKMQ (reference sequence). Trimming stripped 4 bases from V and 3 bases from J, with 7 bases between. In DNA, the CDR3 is TGTGCCAGCAGCTGCGCGCACTACGAGCAGTACTTC. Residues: CASSCAHYEQYF.

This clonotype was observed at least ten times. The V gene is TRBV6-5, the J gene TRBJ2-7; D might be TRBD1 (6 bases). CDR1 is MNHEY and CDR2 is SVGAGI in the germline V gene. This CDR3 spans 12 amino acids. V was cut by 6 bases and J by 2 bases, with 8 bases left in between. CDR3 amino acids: CASSPGAYEQYF. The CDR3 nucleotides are TGTGCCAGCAGCCCAGGGGCCTACGAGCAGTACTTC.

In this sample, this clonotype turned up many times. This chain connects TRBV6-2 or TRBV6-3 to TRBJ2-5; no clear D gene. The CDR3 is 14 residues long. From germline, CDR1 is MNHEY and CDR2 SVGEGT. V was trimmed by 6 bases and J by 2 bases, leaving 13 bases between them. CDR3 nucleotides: TGTGCCAGCAGCCCACGGATACAGCAAGAGACCCAGTACTTC. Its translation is CASSPRIQQETQYF.

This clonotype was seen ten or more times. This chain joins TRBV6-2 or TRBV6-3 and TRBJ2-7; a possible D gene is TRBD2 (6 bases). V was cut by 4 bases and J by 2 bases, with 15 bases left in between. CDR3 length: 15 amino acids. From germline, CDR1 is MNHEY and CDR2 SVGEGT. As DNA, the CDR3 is TGTGCCAGCAGTTCGTTGGGGGGAGGAACCTACGAGCAGTACTTC. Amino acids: CASSSLGGGTYEQYF.

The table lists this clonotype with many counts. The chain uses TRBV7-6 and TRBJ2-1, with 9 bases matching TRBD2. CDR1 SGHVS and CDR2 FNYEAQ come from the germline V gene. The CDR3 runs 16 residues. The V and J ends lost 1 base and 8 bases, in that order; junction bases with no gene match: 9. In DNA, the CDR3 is TGTGCCAGCAGCTTAGGGGGGGGTAGCGGGAGTTATGAGCAGTTCTTC. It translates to CASSLGGGSGSYEQFF.

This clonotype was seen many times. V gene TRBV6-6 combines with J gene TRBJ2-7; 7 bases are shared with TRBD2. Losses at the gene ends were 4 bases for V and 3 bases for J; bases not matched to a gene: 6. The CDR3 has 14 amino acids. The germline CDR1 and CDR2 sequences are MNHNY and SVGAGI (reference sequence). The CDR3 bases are TGTGCCAGCAGTTCGCCTGGGGGGGTCTACGAGCAGTACTTC. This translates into CASSSPGGVYEQYF.

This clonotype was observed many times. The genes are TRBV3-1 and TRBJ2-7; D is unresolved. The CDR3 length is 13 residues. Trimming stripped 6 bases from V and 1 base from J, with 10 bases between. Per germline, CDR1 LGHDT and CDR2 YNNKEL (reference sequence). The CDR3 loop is CASSPGRSYEQYF. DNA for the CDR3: TGTGCCAGCAGTCCTGGTAGATCCTACGAGCAGTACTTC.

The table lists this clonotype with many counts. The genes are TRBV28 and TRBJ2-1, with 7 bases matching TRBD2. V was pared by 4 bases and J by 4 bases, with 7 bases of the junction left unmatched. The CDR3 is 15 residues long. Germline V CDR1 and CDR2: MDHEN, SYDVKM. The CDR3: CASSSSGGNYNEQFF. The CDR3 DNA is TGTGCCAGCAGTTCTAGCGGAGGGAATTACAATGAGCAGTTCTTC.